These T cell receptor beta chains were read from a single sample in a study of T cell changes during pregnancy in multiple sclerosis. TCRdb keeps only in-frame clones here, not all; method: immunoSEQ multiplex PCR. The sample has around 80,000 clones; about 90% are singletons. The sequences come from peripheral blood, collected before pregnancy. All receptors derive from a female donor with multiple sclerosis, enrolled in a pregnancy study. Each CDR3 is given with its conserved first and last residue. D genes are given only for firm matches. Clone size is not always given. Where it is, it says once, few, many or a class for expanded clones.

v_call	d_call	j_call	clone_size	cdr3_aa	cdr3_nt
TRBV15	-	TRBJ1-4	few	CATSTGRQHNEKLFF	TGTGCCACCAGTACCGGGAGACAGCATAATGAAAAACTGTTTTTT
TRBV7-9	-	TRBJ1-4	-	CASSHQRGGANEKLFF	TGTGCCAGCAGCCACCAACGTGGAGGGGCAAATGAAAAACTGTTTTTT
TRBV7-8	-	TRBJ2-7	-	CASSLARGGSEQYF	TGTGCCAGCAGCTTAGCGCGGGGAGGTTCCGAGCAGTACTTC
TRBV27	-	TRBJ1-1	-	CASSFRGPNAEAFF	TGTGCCAGCAGTTTCAGGGGACCTAACGCTGAAGCTTTCTTT
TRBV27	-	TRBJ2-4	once	CASSPLFRGTTKNIQYF	TGTGCCAGCAGCCCATTATTCAGGGGAACTACCAAAAACATTCAGTACTTC
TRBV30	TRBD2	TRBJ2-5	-	CAWSVPTSGGQETQYF	TGTGCCTGGAGTGTACCGACTAGCGGGGGCCAAGAGACCCAGTACTTC
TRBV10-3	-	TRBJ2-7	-	CAIGAQGSSYEQYF	TGTGCTATAGGAGCGCAGGGCTCCTCCTACGAGCAGTACTTC
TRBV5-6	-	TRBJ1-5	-	CASSAIRGNQPQHF	TGTGCCAGCAGCGCTATCAGGGGTAATCAGCCCCAGCATTTT
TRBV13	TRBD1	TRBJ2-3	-	CASSPRQGFTDTQYF	TGTGCCAGCAGTCCCCGACAGGGTTTCACAGATACGCAGTATTTT
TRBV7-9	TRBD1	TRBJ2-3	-	CASSLPRTGGSDTQYF	TGTGCCAGCAGCTTACCTCGGACAGGGGGGTCAGATACGCAGTATTTT
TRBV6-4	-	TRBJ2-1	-	CASSEGGGGQEQFF	TGTGCCAGCAGTGAAGGGGGAGGGGGACAAGAGCAGTTCTTC
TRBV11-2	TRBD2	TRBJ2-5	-	CASSPGRNGGDGEETQYF	TGTGCCAGCAGCCCCGGGAGGAACGGGGGGGACGGAGAAGAGACCCAGTACTTC
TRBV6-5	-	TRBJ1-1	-	CASSQGNTEAFF	TGTGCCAGCAGCCAGGGGAACACTGAAGCTTTCTTT
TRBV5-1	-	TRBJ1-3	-	CASSRDTGSGNTIYF	TGCGCCAGCAGCAGGGACACAGGATCTGGAAACACCATATATTTT
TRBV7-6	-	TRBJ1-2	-	CASTPARDMHYGYTF	TGTGCCAGCACCCCAGCCCGGGACATGCACTATGGCTACACCTTC
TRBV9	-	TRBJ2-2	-	CASSAITGELFF	TGTGCCAGCAGCGCCATCACCGGGGAGCTGTTTTTT
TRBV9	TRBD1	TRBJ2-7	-	CASNQGAGEQYF	TGTGCCAGTAACCAGGGGGCGGGGGAGCAGTACTTC
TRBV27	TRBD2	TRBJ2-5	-	CASSPLTSGAETQYF	TGTGCCAGCAGTCCTCTGACTAGCGGGGCAGAGACCCAGTACTTC
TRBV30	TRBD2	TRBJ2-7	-	CAWSAAGGPGEEQYF	TGTGCCTGGAGCGCAGCGGGGGGGCCTGGGGAAGAGCAGTACTTC
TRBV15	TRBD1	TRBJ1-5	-	CATSRVGTGVKGSGNQPQHF	TGTGCCACCAGCAGAGTAGGGACAGGGGTGAAGGGCTCGGGCAATCAGCCCCAGCATTTT
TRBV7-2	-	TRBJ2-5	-	CASSFMGHLPGETQYF	TGTGCCAGCAGCTTCATGGGACACCTACCGGGGGAGACCCAGTACTTC
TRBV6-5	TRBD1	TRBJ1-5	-	CASRSGTDNQPQHF	TGTGCCAGCAGATCCGGGACAGACAATCAGCCCCAGCATTTT
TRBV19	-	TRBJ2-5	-	CASMGLRETQYF	TGTGCCAGTATGGGGCTTCGAGAGACCCAGTACTTC
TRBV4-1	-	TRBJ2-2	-	CASSPRGTGELFF	TGCGCCAGCAGCCCTAGGGGGACCGGGGAGCTGTTTTTT
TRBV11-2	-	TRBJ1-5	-	CASSPQGAQPQHF	TGTGCCAGCAGCCCACAGGGTGCTCAGCCCCAGCATTTT
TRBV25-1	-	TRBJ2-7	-	CASSESVYEQYF	TGTGCCAGCAGTGAATCTGTCTACGAGCAGTACTTC
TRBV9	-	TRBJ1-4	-	CASSVSGVTNEKLFF	TGTGCCAGCAGCGTTTCGGGGGTAACTAATGAAAAACTGTTTTTT
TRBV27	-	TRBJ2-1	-	CASSFGHPVEQFF	TGTGCCAGCAGTTTCGGACACCCAGTGGAGCAGTTCTTC
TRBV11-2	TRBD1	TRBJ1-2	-	CASSLGQGGGYTF	TGTGCCAGCAGCTTAGGACAGGGGGGAGGCTACACCTTC
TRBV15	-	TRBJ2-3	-	CATSRDGQSRGPDTQYF	TGTGCCACCAGCAGAGATGGGCAGTCAAGAGGGCCAGATACGCAGTATTTT
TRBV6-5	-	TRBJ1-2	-	CASSYGTNYGYTF	TGTGCCAGCAGTTACGGCACTAACTATGGCTACACCTTC
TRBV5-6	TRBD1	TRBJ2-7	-	CASSFGQGHEQYF	TGTGCCAGCAGCTTCGGACAGGGCCACGAGCAGTACTTC
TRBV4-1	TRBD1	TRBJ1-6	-	CASSQPGTGNSPLHF	TGCGCCAGCAGCCAACCCGGGACAGGGAATTCACCCCTCCACTTT
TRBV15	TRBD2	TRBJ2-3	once	CATSPRTGGSDTQYF	TGTGCCACCAGCCCCCGAACGGGGGGGTCAGATACGCAGTATTTT
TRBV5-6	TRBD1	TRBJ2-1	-	CASSPRWDRVENEQFF	TGTGCCAGCAGCCCCAGATGGGACAGGGTTGAAAATGAGCAGTTCTTC
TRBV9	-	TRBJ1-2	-	CASSVTTENYGYTF	TGTGCCAGCAGCGTGACGACAGAGAACTATGGCTACACCTTC
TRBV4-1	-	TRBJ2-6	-	CASSQTRAGANVLTF	TGCGCCAGCAGCCAGACTAGAGCTGGGGCCAACGTCCTGACTTTC
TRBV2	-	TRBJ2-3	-	CASSGRQLASTDTQYF	TGTGCCAGCAGTGGTCGACAGCTGGCTAGCACAGATACGCAGTATTTT
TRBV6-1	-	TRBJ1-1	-	CASSLQDIPPEAFF	TGTGCCAGCAGTTTACAAGACATCCCCCCCGAAGCTTTCTTT
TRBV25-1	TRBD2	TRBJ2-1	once	CASSPTSGGAIGNEQFF	TGTGCCAGCAGCCCGACTAGCGGGGGGGCGATTGGGAATGAGCAGTTCTTC
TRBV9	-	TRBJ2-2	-	CASSAGGGGNTGELFF	TGTGCCAGCAGCGCTGGGGGAGGGGGGAACACCGGGGAGCTGTTTTTT
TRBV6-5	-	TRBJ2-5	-	CASSYGGQGGTQYF	TGTGCCAGCAGTTACGGGGGACAAGGGGGGACCCAGTACTTC
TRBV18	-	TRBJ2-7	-	CASSQGGPSSYEQYF	TGTGCCAGCTCGCAAGGGGGACCTTCCTCCTACGAGCAGTACTTC